The clone carrying this T cell receptor (beta chain) was counted ten times or more. 5'RACE with 10-nucleotide random UMIs produced the cDNA. TCRdb reanalysed the 5' RACE reads using MiXCR and keeps one entry per CDR3 protein. Of roughly 60,000 distinct CDR3 sequences listed, roughly an eighth are singletons. This sample was taken from a study of neurological immune-mediated disorders. The TCR was taken from a man aged 55 to 69 in good health. Material: PBMCs.

DNA for the CDR3: TGCAGTGCTAGAGATCCCCCAGAAAACAATGAGCAGTTCTTC. This codes for CSARDPPENNEQFF. The rearrangement links TRBV20-1 to TRBJ2-1; the D is unclear. V was clipped by 0 bases and J by 5 bases, with 11 bases between them. Germline V lookup: CDR1 DFQATT, CDR2 SNEGSKA (reference sequence). This CDR3 is 14 amino acids long.